This TCR beta chain was profiled in a study of radiotherapy plus CTLA-4 blockade in lung cancer. Study observations and caveats: Response, reportedly, was best predicted by interferon-beta along with early blood T cell clone dynamics. Radiotherapy with ipilimumab was followed by blood expansion of tumor-derived clones.

Patients with chemo-refractory metastatic non-small-cell lung cancer received focal radiation plus CTLA-4 blockade with ipilimumab. A word on this clone: Its target is not known.

Germline trimming cut 2 bases from V and 6 bases from J; bases unmatched to any gene: 5. Germline loops: CDR1 MNHNS, CDR2 SASEGT. The CDR3 consists of 15 residues. This table comes from immunoSEQ multiplex PCR, and its TCRdb copy is limited to in-frame clones, with some not included. The table has tens of thousands of clones, about 88% seen once. This sequence was found in a human donor with non-small cell lung cancer whose response to radiotherapy plus ipilimumab could not be evaluated. The chain combines TRBV6-1 with TRBJ2-7, with 12 bases identical to TRBD1. The material was peripheral blood, obtained from a patient treated with radiotherapy plus ipilimumab. For the CDR3, the DNA is TGTGCCAGCAGTGAACCGGGACAGGGGGCCGGCGAGCAGTACTTC. It encodes CASSEPGQGAGEQYF.